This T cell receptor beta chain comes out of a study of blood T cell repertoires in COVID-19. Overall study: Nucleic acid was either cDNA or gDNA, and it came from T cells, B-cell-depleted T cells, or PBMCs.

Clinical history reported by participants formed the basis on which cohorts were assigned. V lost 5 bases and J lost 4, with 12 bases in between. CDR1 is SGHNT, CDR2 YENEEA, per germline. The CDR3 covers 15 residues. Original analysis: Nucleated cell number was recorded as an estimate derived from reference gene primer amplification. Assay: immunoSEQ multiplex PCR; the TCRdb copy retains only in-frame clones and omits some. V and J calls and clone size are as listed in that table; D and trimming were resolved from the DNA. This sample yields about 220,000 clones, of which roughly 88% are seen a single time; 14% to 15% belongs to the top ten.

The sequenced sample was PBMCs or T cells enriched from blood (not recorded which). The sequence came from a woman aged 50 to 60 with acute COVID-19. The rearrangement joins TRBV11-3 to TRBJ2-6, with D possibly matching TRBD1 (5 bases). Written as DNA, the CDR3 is TGTGCCAGCAGCCCCCAGGGCCAAGGGGCCAACGTCCTGACTTTC. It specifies CASSPQGQGANVLTF. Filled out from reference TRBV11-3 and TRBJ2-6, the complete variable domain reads EAGVVQSPRYKIIEKKQPVAFWCNPISGHNTLYWYLQNLGQGPELLIRYENEEAVDDSQLPKDRFSAERLKGVDSTLKIQPAELGDSAVYLCASSPQGQGANVLTFGAGSRLTVL.